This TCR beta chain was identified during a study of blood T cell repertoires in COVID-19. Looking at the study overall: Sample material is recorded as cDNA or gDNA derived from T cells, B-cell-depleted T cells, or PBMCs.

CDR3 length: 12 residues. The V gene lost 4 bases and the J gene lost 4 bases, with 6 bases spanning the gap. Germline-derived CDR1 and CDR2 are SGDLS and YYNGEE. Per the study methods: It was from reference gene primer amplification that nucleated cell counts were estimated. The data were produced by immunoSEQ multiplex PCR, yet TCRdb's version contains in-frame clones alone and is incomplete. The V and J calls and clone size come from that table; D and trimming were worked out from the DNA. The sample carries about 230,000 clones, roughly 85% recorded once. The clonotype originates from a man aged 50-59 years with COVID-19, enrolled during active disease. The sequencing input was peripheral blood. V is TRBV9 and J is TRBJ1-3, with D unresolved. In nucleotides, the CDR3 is TGTGCCAGCAGCCCCCGGGGAAACACCATATATTTT. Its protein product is CASSPRGNTIYF.